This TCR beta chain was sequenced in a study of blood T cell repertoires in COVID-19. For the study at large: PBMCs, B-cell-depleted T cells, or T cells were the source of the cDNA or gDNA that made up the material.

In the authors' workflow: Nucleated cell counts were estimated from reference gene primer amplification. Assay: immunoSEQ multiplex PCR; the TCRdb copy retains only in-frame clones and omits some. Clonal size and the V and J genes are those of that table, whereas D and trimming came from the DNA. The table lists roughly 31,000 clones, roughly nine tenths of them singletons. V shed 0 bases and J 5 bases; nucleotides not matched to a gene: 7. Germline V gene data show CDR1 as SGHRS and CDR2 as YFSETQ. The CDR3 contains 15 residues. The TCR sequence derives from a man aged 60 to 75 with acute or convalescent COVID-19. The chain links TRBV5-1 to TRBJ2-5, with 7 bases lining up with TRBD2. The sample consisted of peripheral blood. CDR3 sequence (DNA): TGCGCCAGCAGCTTGGGAGCTGGACTAGTGGAGACCCAGTACTTC. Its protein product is CASSLGAGLVETQYF.